This T cell receptor (beta chain) comes out of a study of T cell responses to AZD1222 COVID-19 vaccine. Study conclusions and caveats: The study found vaccine-associated CD4 TCRs spanning spike, dominant at 160-218 and 743-854. Clonal diversity was possibly underestimated, and white British individuals and females predominated among donors. At baseline, seropositivity was found in only six AZD1222 recipients.

About this clone: Antigen: not known.

Germline V gives CDR1 SGHRS, CDR2 YFSETQ. The CDR3 covers 14 residues. V dropped 4 bases and J dropped 5 bases, with 15 bases sitting between them. The data were produced by immunoSEQ multiplex PCR, yet TCRdb's version contains in-frame clones alone and is incomplete. The data show roughly 100,000 clones, 90% seen once. This chain uses TRBV5-1 with TRBJ1-1; D is undetermined. The TCR originated in an adult in good health. The material was peripheral blood, obtained on day 0 of AZD1222 vaccination. The CDR3 nucleotides are TGCGCCAGCAGCCATGGCAGGCTGAGTACTGAAGCTTTCTTT. This translates into CASSHGRLSTEAFF.